This TCR beta chain was sequenced for a study of blood T cell repertoires in COVID-19. Across the study: Some COVID-19 samples were acute and others convalescent; all came from the United States, Italy and Spain. Sources were T cells, B-cell-depleted T cells, or PBMCs; the material itself was cDNA or gDNA.

One Seattle source followed patients from active infection through their disease course. In the original processing: Amplified reference gene primers provided the basis for estimating nucleated cell counts. Measured with immunoSEQ multiplex PCR; TCRdb has only the in-frame clones, and not every one. Clonal size and the V and J genes are those of that table, whereas D and trimming came from the DNA. The sample records about 200,000 clones, approximately 78% being singletons. The sequencing sample was made of peripheral blood. This sequence originates from a woman between 70 and 85 years old with COVID-19, enrolled during active disease.

The CDR3: CAWSVLGGRTDTQYF. In nucleotides, the CDR3 is TGTGCCTGGAGTGTACTAGGGGGCCGCACAGATACGCAGTATTTT. The chain couples TRBV30 to TRBJ2-3; TRBD1 aligns across 7 bases. The CDR3 is 15 amino acids. V gave up 0 bases and J gave up 1 base; unmatched junction bases: 4. The germline CDR1 and CDR2 sequences are GTSNPN and SVGIG (reference sequence).